These 20 T cell receptor beta chains came from one sample sequenced in a study of response to subunit inactivated influenza vaccine. TCRdb re-analysed the RT-PCR reads in MiXCR, keeping a single row per CDR3 protein. The sample carries 530,000 or so distinct CDR3 sequences, approximately 12% recorded once. Sequencing was performed on PBMCs from blood, taken on the day of vaccination. These TCRs come from a man aged 50-60 years who received an inactivated influenza vaccine.

The rearrangement joins TRBV29-1 to TRBJ2-7; D may be TRBD2 (5 bases). Trimming left V 4 bases short and J 6 bases short, with 16 bases between. CDR3 length: 13 residues. Germline V gene lookup returns CDR1 SQVTM and CDR2 ANQGSEA. The CDR3 loop is CSVVAQAVGEQYF. CDR3 DNA sequence: TGCAGCGTTGTGGCGCAAGCGGTTGGCGAGCAGTACTTC.

The chain combines TRBV5-1 with TRBJ2-3; D is possibly TRBD1 (6 bases). CDR1 and CDR2 from the germline V gene are SGHRS and YFSETQ. V was cut by 4 bases and J by 3 bases, with 15 bases left in between. This CDR3 has 15 amino acids. CDR3 sequence reads: CASSQGTRGTDTQYF. For the CDR3, the DNA is TGCGCCAGCAGCCAGGGCACAAGGGGGACAGATACGCAGTATTTT.

A few counts support this clonotype. The genes are TRBV24-1 and TRBJ2-1; 15 bases match TRBD2. Germline V gives CDR1 KGHDR, CDR2 SFDVKD. The CDR3 has 17 amino acids. V was pared by 3 bases and J by 7 bases, with 6 bases of the junction left unmatched. CDR3 residues: CATSDGLAGGKENEQFF. Written as DNA, the CDR3 is TGTGCCACCAGTGATGGACTAGCGGGAGGGAAAGAAAATGAGCAGTTCTTC.

The V gene is TRBV24-1, the J gene TRBJ2-5, with D possibly matching TRBD2 (6 bases). Trimming pared 3 bases from V and 2 bases from J, leaving 12 bases between. The CDR3 spans 15 residues. CDR1 is KGHDR, CDR2 SFDVKD, per germline. CDR3 protein: CATSDAGGPQETQYF. CDR3 coding DNA: TGTGCCACCAGTGATGCAGGAGGGCCTCAAGAGACCCAGTACTTC.

The chain recombines TRBV15 with TRBJ2-7; 10 nucleotides match TRBD1. The junction had 10 bases not matched to a gene; V was cut back by 1 base and J by 4 bases. The CDR3 is made up of 17 amino acids. CDR1 is LNHNV and CDR2 is YYDKDF in the germline V gene (reference sequence). The CDR3, as DNA: TGTGCCACCAGCAGAGCCACCCTGACAGGGGGCAGGTACGAGCAGTACTTC. Translation gives CATSRATLTGGRYEQYF.

Only a few counts were recorded for this clonotype. The chain uses TRBV6-1 and TRBJ1-5; D is unclear. V was pared by 6 bases and J by 0 bases, with 15 bases between. The CDR3 is made up of 16 amino acids. Germline CDR1 is MNHNS and CDR2 is SASEGT. For the CDR3, the DNA is TGTGCCAGCAGAGAGAGCAGGTATACTAGCAATCAGCCCCAGCATTTT. Amino acids: CASRESRYTSNQPQHF.

Only a few counts were recorded for this clonotype. This chain joins TRBV6-2 or TRBV6-3 and TRBJ2-4; D gene uncertain. The CDR3 is 13 residues long. V lost 5 bases to trimming and J lost 6 bases, with 11 bases between them. Germline-derived CDR1 and CDR2 are MNHEY and SVGEGT. CDR3 amino acids: CASSTGPGNIQYF. The CDR3 nucleotides are TGTGCCAGCAGTACCGGGCCAGGAAACATTCAGTACTTC.

The table lists this clonotype with many counts. The chain links TRBV7-8 to TRBJ2-3; TRBD2 agrees at 9 bases. The CDR3 sequence is 18 residues long. V lost 1 base to trimming and J lost 5 bases; unmatched junction nucleotides: 13. From germline, CDR1 is SGHVS and CDR2 FQNEAQ. The CDR3 DNA reads TGTGCCAGCAGCTTAGAGGCGGGGATAGCGGGAGTTCTAGATACGCAGTATTTT. Protein product: CASSLEAGIAGVLDTQYF.

This clonotype was detected ten times or more. The rearrangement links TRBV10-1 to TRBJ2-1; maybe TRBD2 (5 bases). V was trimmed by 6 bases and J by 8 bases, leaving 20 bases between them. Germline V CDR1 and CDR2: WNHNN, SYGVQD (reference sequence). The CDR3 length is 15 residues. This CDR3 reads CASSVLASGIDEQFF. In nucleotides, the CDR3 is TGCGCCAGCAGCGTTTTAGCGTCTGGGATCGATGAGCAGTTCTTC.

This clonotype was seen a few times. The chain has TRBV4-2 and TRBJ2-2, with 9 positions matching TRBD1. CDR3 length: 17 residues. Germline V gene lookup returns CDR1 LGHNA and CDR2 YNFKEQ. Trimming cost V 6 bases and J 3 bases; bases outside gene matches: 11. The CDR3 DNA follows: TGTGCCAGCAGAAAAGATTTGGGGACAGGGTACACCGGGGAGCTGTTTTTT. Its protein product is CASRKDLGTGYTGELFF.

This rearrangement joins TRBV5-1 to TRBJ2-3; possibly TRBD1 for D (5 bases). This CDR3 contains 16 residues. Trimming took 0 bases from V and 0 from J, leaving 11 bases between them. Germline V gene lookup returns CDR1 SGHRS and CDR2 YFSETQ. CDR3 DNA: TGCGCCAGCAGCTTGGGACAGAGAATAAGCACAGATACGCAGTATTTT. It translates to CASSLGQRISTDTQYF.

V is TRBV28 and J is TRBJ2-1; TRBD1 is a possible D gene (6 bases). Per germline, CDR1 MDHEN and CDR2 SYDVKM. Trimming cost V 8 bases and J 9 bases, with 17 bases left between them. This CDR3 region has 13 residues. The CDR3 here is CASLAGTRGEQFF. CDR3 in DNA: TGTGCCAGCCTGGCCGGGACCAGGGGTGAGCAGTTCTTC.

This clonotype appeared many times. This chain links TRBV29-1 with TRBJ2-7, with 7 bases aligning to TRBD2. This CDR3 comprises 15 residues. Trimming took 2 bases from V and 2 from J; bases not matched to a gene: 9. CDR1 and CDR2 from the germline V gene are SQVTM and ANQGSEA. The CDR3 is CSVETGTSETYEQYF. The CDR3 region has the DNA TGCAGCGTTGAAACGGGTACTAGCGAGACCTACGAGCAGTACTTC.

Only a few counts were recorded for this clonotype. The chain links TRBV4-1 to TRBJ1-1; D is undetermined. This CDR3 contains 16 residues. CDR1 MGHRA and CDR2 YSYEKL come from the germline V gene. The V and J ends lost 3 bases and 5 bases respectively, with 19 bases between them. The CDR3 bases are TGCGCCAGCAGCCATTCGAAATTGCGGAGTGTGACTGAAGCTTTCTTT. It yields the protein CASSHSKLRSVTEAFF.

This clonotype has just a few counts. The chain is built from TRBV7-2 and TRBJ2-7; 9 bases line up with TRBD2. Germline lookup yields CDR1 SGHTA and CDR2 FQGNSA. V lost 0 bases and J lost 4; bases outside the gene matches: 7. The CDR3 has 16 amino acids. The CDR3 nucleotides are TGTGCCAGCAGCTTAGCGCTGACTAGCGGAACTTACGAGCAGTACTTC. Translation gives CASSLALTSGTYEQYF.

The chain is built from TRBV10-3 and TRBJ2-3; D call uncertain. The germline V and J ends were trimmed by 2 bases and 2 bases, with 14 bases remaining between them. The germline V gene encodes CDR1 ENHRY and CDR2 SYGVKD. This CDR3 is built from 16 residues. The CDR3 DNA reads as TGTGCCATCAGTGAGAAAAGGGAACTCCTCACAGATACGCAGTATTTT. Its translation: CAISEKRELLTDTQYF.

This chain joins TRBV19 and TRBJ2-3; the match to TRBD2 covers 11 bases. CDR1 and CDR2 from the germline V gene are LNHDA and SQIVND (reference sequence). The CDR3 has 16 amino acids. Trimming took 5 bases from V and 3 from J; bases not matched to a gene: 7. The CDR3 bases are TGTGCCAGTAGTGGTTCCGGGACTAGCGGTACAGATACGCAGTATTTT. Translating gives CASSGSGTSGTDTQYF.

This clonotype came up many times. This chain connects TRBV24-1 to TRBJ2-2; 11 bases match TRBD1. Germline loops: CDR1 KGHDR, CDR2 SFDVKD. The CDR3 consists of 16 residues. Trimming took 1 base from V and 7 from J; bases not matched to a gene: 4. CDR3 DNA: TGTGCCACCAGTGATTTTCGGGACAGGGGGGACGGGGAGCTGTTTTTT. Translating it yields CATSDFRDRGDGELFF.

J is TRBJ2-5 and V is TRBV7-9, with a weak D call TRBD1 (5 bases). The CDR3 runs 15 residues. V was clipped by 5 bases and J by 4 bases, with 17 bases between them. Germline V gene data show CDR1 as SEHNR and CDR2 as FQNEAQ (reference sequence). CDR3: CASSPRQTPRETQYF. In DNA, the CDR3 is TGTGCCAGCAGCCCAAGACAGACCCCTCGAGAGACCCAGTACTTC.

In its sample, this clonotype was seen a few times. The rearrangement joins TRBV6-1 to TRBJ1-5, with D perhaps TRBD1 (5 bases). Germline V lookup: CDR1 MNHNS, CDR2 SASEGT. The CDR3 has 15 residues. V gave up 6 bases and J gave up 5 bases, with 17 bases separating them. The CDR3 DNA sequence: TGTGCCAGCAGCCCAAGAAGGGTACAGGATCAGCCCCAGCATTTT. Amino acid sequence: CASSPRRVQDQPQHF.